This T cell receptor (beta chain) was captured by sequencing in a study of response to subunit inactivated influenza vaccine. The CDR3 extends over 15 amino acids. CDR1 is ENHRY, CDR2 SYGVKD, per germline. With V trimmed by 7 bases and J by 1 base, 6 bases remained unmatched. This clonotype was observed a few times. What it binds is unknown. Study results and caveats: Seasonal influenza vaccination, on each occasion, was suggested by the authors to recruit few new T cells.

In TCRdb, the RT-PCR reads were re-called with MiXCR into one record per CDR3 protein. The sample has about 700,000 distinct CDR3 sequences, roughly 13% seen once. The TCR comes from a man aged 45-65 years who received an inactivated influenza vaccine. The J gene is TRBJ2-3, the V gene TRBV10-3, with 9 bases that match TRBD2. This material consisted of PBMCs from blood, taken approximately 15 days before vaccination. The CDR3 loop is CAITSGRRGTDTQYF. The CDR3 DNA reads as TGTGCCATCACCAGCGGGAGGCGGGGCACAGATACGCAGTATTTT.